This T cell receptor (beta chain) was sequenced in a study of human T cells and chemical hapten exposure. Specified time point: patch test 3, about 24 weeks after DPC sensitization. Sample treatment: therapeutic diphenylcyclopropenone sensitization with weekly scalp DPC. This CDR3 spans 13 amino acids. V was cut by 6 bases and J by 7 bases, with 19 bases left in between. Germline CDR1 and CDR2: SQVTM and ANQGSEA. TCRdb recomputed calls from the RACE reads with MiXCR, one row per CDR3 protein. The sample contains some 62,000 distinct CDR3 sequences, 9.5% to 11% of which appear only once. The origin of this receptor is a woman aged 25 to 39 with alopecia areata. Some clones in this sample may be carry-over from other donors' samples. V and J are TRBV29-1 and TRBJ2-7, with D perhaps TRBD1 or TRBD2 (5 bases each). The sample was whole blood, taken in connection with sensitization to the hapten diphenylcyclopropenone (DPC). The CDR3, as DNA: TGCAGCGTGTCCGGGGCTAGCTTTCGGGAGCAGTACTTC. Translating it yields CSVSGASFREQYF.